This TCR beta chain was sequenced in a study of OX40 agonist ivuxolimab in advanced cancers. In the study overall: Past anti-PD-1, anti-PD-L1 or anti-CTLA-4 therapy was accepted, and 40% to 50% had received some. In three patients, partial responses were observed, one with hepatocellular carcinoma and two with cutaneous melanoma.

There are 13 residues in the CDR3. Germline V lookup: CDR1 ENHRY, CDR2 SYGVKD. V was pared by 3 bases and J by 8 bases, with 13 bases between. Sequencing was performed with immunoSEQ multiplex PCR; in TCRdb, only in-frame clones are kept and a portion is missing. The table records 65,000 to 95,000 clones, approximately 80% of them present only once. Broader study findings: Both CD4+ and CD8+ T cell populations in blood had undergone clonal expansion by week 6 at 0.1 to 3.0 mg/kg.

For this clone: Its target is unknown.

Autoimmune disease history or systemic immunosuppression barred patients. The chain links TRBV10-3 to TRBJ1-2, with a weak D call TRBD1 (5 bases). Sequenced here: CD4+ or CD8+ T cells sorted from blood, sampled in a trial of the OX40 agonist ivuxolimab. The receptor comes from an adult with an advanced solid tumor such as melanoma, head and neck, liver or kidney cancer. The CDR3 bases are TGTGCCATCAGTGAATCCAGGGATGACGGCTACACCTTC. As protein: CAISESRDDGYTF.